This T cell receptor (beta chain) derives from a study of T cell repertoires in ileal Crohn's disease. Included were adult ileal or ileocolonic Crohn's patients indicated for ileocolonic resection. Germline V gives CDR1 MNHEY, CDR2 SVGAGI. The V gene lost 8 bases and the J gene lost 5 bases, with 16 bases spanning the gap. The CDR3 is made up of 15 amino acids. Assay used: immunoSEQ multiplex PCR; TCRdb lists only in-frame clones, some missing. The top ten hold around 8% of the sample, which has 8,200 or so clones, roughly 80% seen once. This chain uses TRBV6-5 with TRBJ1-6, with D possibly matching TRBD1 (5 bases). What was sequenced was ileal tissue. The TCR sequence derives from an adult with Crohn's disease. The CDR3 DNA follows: TGTGCCAGCGGGGCGCTGTCACAGAATAATTCACCCCTCCACTTT. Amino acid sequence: CASGALSQNNSPLHF.